The 23 T cell receptor beta chains below all came from one sample that was sequenced in a study of blood T cell repertoires in COVID-19. The data were produced by immunoSEQ multiplex PCR, yet TCRdb's version contains in-frame clones alone and is incomplete. The profile shows roughly 230,000 clones, approximately 88% of them singletons. Sequencing was performed on peripheral blood. Receptors were obtained from a man aged 35 to 55 with acute or convalescent COVID-19.

This rearrangement joins TRBV5-1 to TRBJ1-1, with D possibly matching TRBD1 (6 bases). This CDR3 comprises 16 residues. CDR1 and CDR2 (germline): SGHRS, YFSETQ. V lost 2 bases, J lost 2 bases, and 16 bases lay in between. CDR3 in DNA: TGCGCCAGCAGCTTCCCATCCGGGACATATAACACTGAAGCTTTCTTT. Protein: CASSFPSGTYNTEAFF.

The chain employs TRBV30 and TRBJ1-1; D is possibly TRBD1 (6 bases). This CDR3 is built from 15 residues. V was trimmed by 2 bases and J by 2 bases, leaving 15 bases between them. The germline V gene encodes CDR1 GTSNPN and CDR2 SVGIG (reference sequence). The CDR3 is CAWSSWSRGNTEAFF. In nucleotides, the CDR3 is TGTGCCTGGAGTTCTTGGAGCAGGGGAAACACTGAAGCTTTCTTT. Full variable domain (rest looked up from reference TRBV30 and TRBJ1-1): SQTIHQWPATLVQPVGSPLSLECTVEGTSNPNLYWYRQAAGRGLQLLFYSVGIGQISSEVPQNLSASRPQDRQFILSSKKLLLSDSGFYLCAWSSWSRGNTEAFFGQGTRLTVV.

The chain joins TRBV5-1 to TRBJ2-5; TRBD2 matches 9 bases. J was trimmed by 5 bases and V by 2 bases; bases with no gene match: 10. The CDR3 has 16 amino acids. The germline gives CDR1 SGHRS, CDR2 YFSETQ. The CDR3 DNA reads as TGCGCCAGCAGCTTCCGTATAGCGGGAGAGGGTGAGACCCAGTACTTC. It yields the protein CASSFRIAGEGETQYF.

This chain connects TRBV5-1 to TRBJ2-5; perhaps TRBD1 as D (6 bases). The CDR3 has 15 residues. The germline V and J ends were trimmed by 0 bases and 2 bases, with 11 bases remaining between them. Germline-derived CDR1 and CDR2 are SGHRS and YFSETQ. CDR3 protein: CASSLADSEQETQYF. Here the CDR3 DNA reads TGCGCCAGCAGCTTGGCGGACAGCGAGCAAGAGACCCAGTACTTC.

This clone was recorded only once. The gene calls are TRBV3-1 (or the pseudogene TRBV3-2) and TRBJ1-1; the D gene is possibly TRBD1 (5 bases). CDR1 is LGHDT, CDR2 YNNKEL, per germline (reference sequence). V lost 0 bases and J lost 10, with 12 bases in between. There are 13 residues in the CDR3. The CDR3 DNA sequence: TGTGCCAGCAGCCAAGATCAGGGTTTTGTAGCTTTCTTT. Amino acid sequence: CASSQDQGFVAFF.

This chain links TRBV4-1 with TRBJ2-1, with D possibly being TRBD1 (6 bases). This CDR3 is 14 amino acids long. From germline, CDR1 is MGHRA and CDR2 YSYEKL. V shed 4 bases and J shed 4 bases, with 11 bases lying between them. CDR3 loop: CASSRDRIYNEQFF. The CDR3 DNA is TGCGCCAGCAGCCGTGACAGGATTTACAATGAGCAGTTCTTC.

The V and J genes are TRBV5-1 and TRBJ2-7, with TRBD2 matching over 11 bases. The ends lost 2 bases at V and 0 bases at J; junction bases unmatched: 7. Per germline, CDR1 SGHRS and CDR2 YFSETQ. The CDR3 runs to 17 residues. In DNA form, the CDR3 reads TGCGCCAGCAGCTTAGGACTAGCGGGCTTAAGCTCCTACGAGCAGTACTTC. Protein sequence: CASSLGLAGLSSYEQYF.

The chain links TRBV3-1 (or the pseudogene TRBV3-2) to TRBJ2-3; D is possibly TRBD1 (5 bases). V was shortened by 4 bases and J by 2 bases, with 10 bases between the two germline ends. Germline CDR1 is LGHDT and CDR2 is YNNKEL (reference sequence). There are 14 residues in the CDR3. The CDR3 nucleotides are TGTGCCAGCAGCCGGGGCGGCCTCACAGATACGCAGTATTTT. Amino acids: CASSRGGLTDTQYF.

The CDR3 sequence: CASSYGPSGSYNEQFF. DNA of the CDR3: TGTGCCAGCAGTTACGGGCCTAGCGGGAGTTACAATGAGCAGTTCTTC. The chain carries TRBV6-2 or TRBV6-3 and TRBJ2-1, with 10 bases fitting TRBD2. The CDR3 has 16 residues. Germline loops: CDR1 MNHEY, CDR2 SVGEGT. V was pared by 2 bases and J by 4 bases, with 5 bases of the junction left unmatched.

The chain uses TRBV19 and TRBJ2-1, with 8 bases identical to TRBD1. V gave up 4 bases and J gave up 7 bases; unmatched junction bases: 6. This CDR3 has 14 residues. CDR1 is LNHDA, CDR2 SQIVND, per germline (reference sequence). The chain's CDR3 is CASSTRTGSNEQFF. The DNA for the CDR3 is TGTGCCAGTAGTACCAGGACAGGGTCGAATGAGCAGTTCTTC.

This chain joins TRBV7-9 and TRBJ1-1, with TRBD1 matching over 10 bases. Trimming cost V 5 bases and J 11 bases; bases outside gene matches: 8. In germline, CDR1 is SEHNR, CDR2 FQNEAQ (reference sequence). The CDR3 has 13 residues. CDR3 residues: CASSPGDRGGAFF. The CDR3 coding sequence is TGTGCCAGCAGCCCAGGGGACAGGGGTGGGGCTTTCTTT.

A word on this clone: At the DNA level, this CDR3 is encoded by other sequences in the same sample as well. The chain's CDR3 is CASSLDSYNEQFF. The CDR3 coding sequence is TGTGCCAGCAGTCTTGACAGCTACAATGAGCAGTTCTTC. V is TRBV6-5 and J is TRBJ2-1; maybe TRBD1 (5 bases). Deletions cut 5 bases from V and 3 bases from J, with 8 bases between. Per germline, CDR1 MNHEY and CDR2 SVGAGI. The CDR3 runs to 13 residues.

This sequence joins TRBV6-5 and TRBJ2-3; tentative D call: TRBD1 (5 bases). This CDR3 contains 15 residues. V was cut by 6 bases and J by 0 bases, with 13 bases left in between. Germline values: CDR1 MNHEY, CDR2 SVGAGI. CDR3 protein: CASRLTDSSTDTQYF. The CDR3 DNA is TGTGCCAGCAGACTTACCGACAGCAGCACAGATACGCAGTATTTT.

This clone showed up just a few times. The chain uses TRBV7-3 and TRBJ1-1, with D unclear. This CDR3 contains 13 residues. V dropped 3 bases and J dropped 3 bases, with 8 bases sitting between them. Germline lookup yields CDR1 SGHTA and CDR2 FQGTGA. The CDR3 here is CASSFGRDTEAFF. In DNA, the CDR3 is TGTGCCAGCAGCTTTGGGCGCGACACTGAAGCTTTCTTT.

The rearrangement links TRBV6-5 to TRBJ1-3, with D uncertain. V lost 11 bases to trimming and J lost 8 bases, with 10 bases between them. This CDR3 is built from 10 residues. Germline CDR1 MNHEY, CDR2 SVGAGI. The DNA of the CDR3 is TGTGCCGCCGCGGAATACACCATATATTTT. It specifies CAAAEYTIYF.

In the case of this clone: Different DNA sequences within this sample yield the same CDR3. The chain carries TRBV5-1 and TRBJ1-3; D not resolved. V lost 0 bases and J 0 bases, leaving 7 bases between the germline ends. This CDR3 region has 15 residues. Germline V gene data show CDR1 as SGHRS and CDR2 as YFSETQ. The CDR3 reads CASSLAGSSGNTIYF. In nucleotides, the CDR3 is TGCGCCAGCAGCTTGGCGGGGAGCTCTGGAAACACCATATATTTT. Variable domain in full (rest from reference TRBV5-1 and TRBJ1-3): KAGVTQTPRYLIKTRGQQVTLSCSPISGHRSVSWYQQTPGQGLQFLFEYFSETQRNKGNFPGRFSGRQFSNSRSEMNVSTLELGDSALYLCASSLAGSSGNTIYFGEGSWLTVV.

V and J are TRBV5-6 and TRBJ1-6; TRBD1 agrees at 7 bases. Germline trimming cut 1 base from V and 6 bases from J; bases unmatched to any gene: 7. The CDR3 has 16 amino acids. Germline V gene data show CDR1 as SGHDT and CDR2 as YYEEEE. The CDR3 protein is CASSLFFWDSNSPLHF. The DNA of the CDR3 is TGTGCCAGCAGCTTGTTCTTCTGGGACAGTAATTCACCCCTCCACTTT.

The rearrangement joins TRBV11-3 to TRBJ2-2, with D uncertain. The CDR3 spans 13 residues. Germline CDR1 is SGHNT and CDR2 is YENEEA. Trimming took off 5 bases at V and 3 bases at J, with 7 bases between the two ends. The CDR3 DNA reads as TGTGCCAGCAGCCAACAGTACACCGGGGAGCTGTTTTTT. Translated, it gives CASSQQYTGELFF.

The V call is TRBV5-4, the J call TRBJ2-7; a weak D match, TRBD1 (5 bases). This CDR3 region has 15 residues. Germline V gene sequence: CDR1 SGHNT, CDR2 YYREEE (reference sequence). V was clipped by 4 bases and J by 3 bases, with 17 bases between them. For the CDR3, the DNA is TGTGCCAGCAGCACTTCACCCGACAGAGTCTACGAGCAGTACTTC. Residues: CASSTSPDRVYEQYF.

V and J are TRBV27 and TRBJ1-1; D not resolved. The CDR3 length is 13 residues. CDR1 and CDR2 from the germline V gene are MNHEY and SMNVEV (reference sequence). The V and J ends lost 8 bases and 4 bases respectively, with 14 bases between them. The CDR3, as DNA: TGTGCCAGCGGCAGGACTGCGGCCACTGAAGCTTTCTTT. This encodes CASGRTAATEAFF.

The rearrangement joins TRBV25-1 to TRBJ2-1; 9 bases agree with TRBD1. Trimming removed 8 bases from V and 9 bases from J; junction bases left unmatched: 8. The V gene's germline CDR1 is MGHDK and CDR2 SYGVNS. The length of the CDR3 is 13 residues. CDR3 bases: TGTGCCAGCCTAAGGACAGGGGTGGCTGAGCAGTTCTTC. Amino acid sequence: CASLRTGVAEQFF.

Regarding this clone: The same CDR3 arises from other DNA sequences in this sample as well. CDR3 sequence reads: CASSFEREAFF. DNA for the CDR3: TGTGCCAGCAGTTTTGAGAGGGAAGCTTTCTTT. The rearrangement joins TRBV12-3 or TRBV12-4 to TRBJ1-1; D not resolved. The V end lost 3 bases, the J end lost 8 bases, and 7 bases lay between the germline ends. CDR3 length equals 11 residues.

The chain recombines TRBV18 with TRBJ2-2, with TRBD1 matching over 7 bases. The V segment lost 2 bases and the J segment 0 bases; nucleotides outside the gene matches: 3. The germline V gene encodes CDR1 KGHSH and CDR2 LQKENI. This CDR3 has 16 amino acids. The CDR3 reads CASSPSGQTNTGELFF. CDR3 in DNA: TGTGCCAGCTCACCATCGGGACAGACGAACACCGGGGAGCTGTTTTTT.